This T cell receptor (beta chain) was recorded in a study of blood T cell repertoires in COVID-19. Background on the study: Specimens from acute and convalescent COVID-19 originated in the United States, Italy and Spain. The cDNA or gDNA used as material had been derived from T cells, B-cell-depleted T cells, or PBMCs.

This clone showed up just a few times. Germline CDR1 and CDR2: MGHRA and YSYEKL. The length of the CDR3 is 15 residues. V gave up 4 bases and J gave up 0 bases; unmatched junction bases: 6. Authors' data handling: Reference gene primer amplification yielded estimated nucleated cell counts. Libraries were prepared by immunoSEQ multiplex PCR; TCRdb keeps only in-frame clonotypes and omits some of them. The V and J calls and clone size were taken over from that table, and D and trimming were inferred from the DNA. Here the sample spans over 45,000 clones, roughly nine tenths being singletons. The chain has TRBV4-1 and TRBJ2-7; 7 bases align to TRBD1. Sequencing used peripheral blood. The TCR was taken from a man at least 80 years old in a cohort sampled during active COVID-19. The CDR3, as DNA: TGCGCCAGCAGCCCGCGGACAGGAAACTCCTACGAGCAGTACTTC. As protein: CASSPRTGNSYEQYF.